The 11 T cell receptor beta chains in this list originate from one sample, sequenced in a study of graft-versus-host responses after intestinal transplantation. Sequencing was performed with immunoSEQ multiplex PCR; in TCRdb, only in-frame clones are kept and a portion is missing. The sample holds roughly 110,000 clones, 90% to 95% seen once. No antigen has been identified for these receptors. Here the sequenced sample was unstimulated CD4+ T cells sorted from spleen or lymph node cells, taken before transplant. These TCRs come from a human donor who was the organ donor for an intestinal transplant.

This clone has a single count. The chain combines TRBV5-1 with TRBJ1-1, with D uncertain. Trimming removed 0 bases at V and 7 bases at J, with 10 bases between. The CDR3 covers 13 residues. Per the germline V gene, CDR1 is SGHRS and CDR2 is YFSETQ. Here the CDR3 reads CASSLDWPDEAFF. CDR3 DNA sequence: TGCGCCAGCAGCTTGGATTGGCCCGATGAAGCTTTCTTT.

This clone was counted once. The chain uses TRBV5-6 and TRBJ1-4; D is unclear. CDR3 length: 14 residues. CDR1 is SGHDT and CDR2 is YYEEEE in the germline V gene. V dropped 4 bases and J dropped 0 bases, with 7 bases sitting between them. This chain's CDR3 is CASSGPATNEKLFF. The CDR3 DNA is TGTGCCAGCAGCGGGCCGGCAACTAATGAAAAACTGTTTTTT.

The genes are TRBV2 and TRBJ2-7; 9 bases are shared with TRBD2. CDR1 and CDR2 (germline): SNHLY, FYNNEI. V gave up 6 bases and J gave up 4 bases; unmatched junction bases: 7. The CDR3 has 14 residues. CDR3 DNA sequence: TGTGCCAGCAGGGGGGGACTAGCAGGTTACGAGCAGTACTTC. It encodes CASRGGLAGYEQYF. The entire variable domain, with the rest obtained from reference TRBV2 and TRBJ2-7, is as follows: EPEVTQTPSHQVTQMGQEVILRCVPISNHLYFYWYRQILGQKVEFLVSFYNNEISEKSEIFDDQFSVERPDGSNFTLKIRSTKLEDSAMYFCASRGGLAGYEQYFGPGTRLTVT.

This chain uses TRBV6-1 with TRBJ1-5; D might be TRBD1 (5 bases). Trimming stripped 2 bases from V and 2 bases from J, with 10 bases between. This CDR3 region has 15 residues. Germline assignment: CDR1 MNHNS and CDR2 SASEGT. CDR3 in DNA: TGTGCCAGCAGTGAACAGGGTAGGGGCAATCAGCCCCAGCATTTT. It is translated as CASSEQGRGNQPQHF.

The chain recombines TRBV5-1 with TRBJ2-2; 9 nucleotides align to TRBD1. Looked up from germline, CDR1 is SGHRS and CDR2 is YFSETQ. The CDR3 has 16 residues. Unmatched junction bases numbered 3, after V lost 0 bases and J lost 3 bases. CDR3: CASSLGDRAYTGELFF. CDR3 DNA: TGCGCCAGCAGCTTGGGGGACAGGGCGTACACCGGGGAGCTGTTTTTT.

The V and J genes are TRBV6-4 and TRBJ2-2; D unclear. V was cut by 2 bases and J by 4 bases, with 11 bases left in between. Looked up from germline, CDR1 is MRHNA and CDR2 is SNTAGT. This CDR3 spans 15 amino acids. CDR3 loop: CASSDPHAGTGELFF. The CDR3 region has the DNA TGTGCCAGCAGTGACCCTCACGCCGGCACCGGGGAGCTGTTTTTT.

The chain has TRBV6-1 and TRBJ1-1; possibly TRBD1 for D (5 bases). V was clipped by 2 bases and J by 7 bases, with 11 bases between them. Germline V gene sequence: CDR1 MNHNS, CDR2 SASEGT. The CDR3 extends over 13 amino acids. The CDR3 region has the DNA TGTGCCAGCAGTGAAACATGGGGGGTTGAAGCTTTCTTT. Its translation is CASSETWGVEAFF.

This clone was recorded only once. The gene calls are TRBV6-1 and TRBJ2-7; D might be TRBD2 (6 bases). The CDR3 has 13 residues. The germline gives CDR1 MNHNS, CDR2 SASEGT. The V end lost 7 bases, the J end lost 7 bases, and 17 bases lay between the germline ends. DNA of the CDR3: TGTGCCAGCACTCCGTCAGGAGGGGTAGAGCAGTACTTC. Encoded protein: CASTPSGGVEQYF.

The chain employs TRBV4-1 and TRBJ1-4; D might be TRBD1 (6 bases). Germline assignment: CDR1 MGHRA and CDR2 YSYEKL. This CDR3 region has 16 residues. Between the trimmed V and J ends, which lost 3 bases and 0 bases, there was a span of 11 bases. DNA for the CDR3: TGCGCCAGCAGCCAGGCCGGGACACCAACTAATGAAAAACTGTTTTTT. Its translation is CASSQAGTPTNEKLFF.

This chain uses TRBV29-1 with TRBJ1-4; D is perhaps TRBD1 (5 bases). Trimming pared 6 bases from V and 5 bases from J, leaving 13 bases between. Germline loops: CDR1 SQVTM, CDR2 ANQGSEA. The length of the CDR3 is 13 residues. CDR3 sequence (DNA): TGCAGCGTATTTAGGGGCTCCAATGAAAAACTGTTTTTT. Its translation: CSVFRGSNEKLFF.

V and J are TRBV6-5 and TRBJ2-1; D is unresolved. CDR1 and CDR2 (germline): MNHEY, SVGAGI. The CDR3 runs to 10 residues. V was clipped by 2 bases and J by 9 bases, with 2 bases between them. The CDR3 spells CASSYREQFF. DNA for the CDR3: TGTGCCAGCAGTTACCGTGAGCAGTTCTTC.